Listed below are T cell receptor beta chains from one sample, sequenced in a study of spatial heterogeneity in lung cancer. Using its own MiXCR run on the 5' RACE reads, TCRdb lists one record per CDR3 protein. The table lists over 35,000 distinct CDR3 sequences, 10% to 13% of them singletons, with roughly 18% in the top ten. The specimen comprised PBMCs, sampled at follow-up. These receptors were taken from a female donor with early-stage non-small cell lung cancer. CDR3s include the opening cysteine and the closing phenylalanine or tryptophan. D genes are given only for firm matches. A row's size may be missing; if present it is once, few, many or a size class.

many	TRBV7-2	NA	TRBJ2-2	TGTGCCAGCAGCTTAGGGCAGTCGGGCACCGGGGAGCTGTTTTTT	CASSLGQSGTGELFF
many	TRBV4-3	NA	TRBJ2-1	TGCGCCAGCAGCCACGGGAAGGGGGGGATAAATGAGCAGTTCTTC	CASSHGKGGINEQFF
many	TRBV28	NA	TRBJ2-3	TGTGCCAGCAGTCCCTCCGGGGGTTCAGATACGCAGTATTTT	CASSPSGGSDTQYF
few	TRBV4-3	NA	TRBJ2-7	TGCGCCAGCAGCCAAGATAGACACGAAAGCTCCTACGAGCAGTACTTC	CASSQDRHESSYEQYF
many	TRBV4-3	TRBD2	TRBJ2-3	TGCGCCAGCAGCCAAGGAAGCGGGGGGGAAACAGATACGCAGTATTTT	CASSQGSGGETDTQYF
NA	TRBV4-2	NA	TRBJ2-7	TGTGCCAGCAGCCAAGATCTTGGCAGGGAGGAAACAAGCTCCTACGAGCAGTACTTC	CASSQDLGREETSSYEQYF
NA	TRBV5-1	NA	TRBJ1-1	TGCGCCAGCAGCTTGGACGCAAGCGCCACTGAAGCTTTCTTT	CASSLDASATEAFF
many	TRBV7-8	TRBD2	TRBJ2-2	TGTGCCAGCAGCCCGTCTAGCGGGGGGTTTGCGGGGGAGCTGTTTTTT	CASSPSSGGFAGELFF
NA	TRBV7-8	TRBD1	TRBJ2-3	TGTGCCAGCAGCTTGACGGCAGGGGGAGACACAGATACGCAGTATTTT	CASSLTAGGDTDTQYF
NA	TRBV28	NA	TRBJ2-3	TGTGCCAGCAGTAAAAACACAGATACGCAGTATTTT	CASSKNTDTQYF
NA	TRBV6-1	TRBD1	TRBJ2-1	TGTGCCAGCCGGGACAGGGACTCCCTCAACAATGAGCAGTTCTTC	CASRDRDSLNNEQFF
medium-sized	TRBV4-2	TRBD2	TRBJ2-1	TGTGCCAGCAGCCAACTAGCGGGGGAATACAATGAGCAGTTCTTC	CASSQLAGEYNEQFF
few	TRBV5-1	TRBD2	TRBJ2-1	TGCGCCAGCAGCTCAACTAGCGGGGGATCCCTCTACAATGAGCAGTTCTTC	CASSSTSGGSLYNEQFF
few	TRBV4-1	TRBD1	TRBJ2-5	TGCGCCAGCAGCCAAGGGGACAGGGCCGGACAAGAGACCCAGTACTTC	CASSQGDRAGQETQYF
many	TRBV3-1	NA	TRBJ2-7	TGTGCCAGCAGCCGCAATTTGGAATACGAGCAGTACTTC	CASSRNLEYEQYF
few	TRBV28	NA	TRBJ2-3	TGTGCCAGCAGTTTACCGCTCGGATTGACAGATACGCAGTATTTT	CASSLPLGLTDTQYF
few	TRBV7-3	NA	TRBJ1-1	TGTGCCAGCAGCCCCGCCCCGGGGGGCACTGAAGCTTTCTTT	CASSPAPGGTEAFF
many	TRBV10-2	TRBD1	TRBJ2-1	TGCGCCAGCAGTGACGGGAAGGGGGCTGACAATGAGCAGTTCTTC	CASSDGKGADNEQFF
NA	TRBV5-1	TRBD1	TRBJ2-2	TGCGCCAGCAGCGGCAGGGGGCTGGACGGGGAGCTGTTTTTT	CASSGRGLDGELFF
few	TRBV5-1	NA	TRBJ2-7	TGCGCCAGCAGCTTGGAAGAGTACGAGCAGTACTTC	CASSLEEYEQYF
many	TRBV19	NA	TRBJ2-2	TGTGCCAGTAGTATGGGAAGGGAAGGTGTCGGGGAGCTGTTTTTT	CASSMGREGVGELFF
many	TRBV7-3	NA	TRBJ2-1	TGTGCCAGCAGCCACAGACAGGCGACTTACAATGAGCAGTTCTTC	CASSHRQATYNEQFF
many	TRBV28	NA	TRBJ1-1	TGTGCCAGCAGTCCAACTTGGAAAAGCGAAGCTTTCTTT	CASSPTWKSEAFF
many	TRBV5-1	TRBD2	TRBJ2-7	TGCGCCAGCAGCGCCCAGACTAGCGGGGGTAGGTACGAGCAGTACTTC	CASSAQTSGGRYEQYF
many	TRBV7-3	NA	TRBJ2-7	TGTGCCAGCAGCCCTCAGGGACTCCCCTACGAGCAGTACTTC	CASSPQGLPYEQYF
few	TRBV27	NA	TRBJ2-7	TGTGCCAGCAGTCCGGGACCGACCTACGAGCAGTACTTC	CASSPGPTYEQYF
NA	TRBV4-3	NA	TRBJ2-7	TGCGCCAGCAGCCAAGTAGCGAACCCCACCTACGAGCAGTACTTC	CASSQVANPTYEQYF
NA	TRBV20-1	TRBD2	TRBJ2-5	TGCAGTGCTAGGGGACTAGCTTCATCACAAGAGACCCAGTACTTC	CSARGLASSQETQYF
many	TRBV28	TRBD1	TRBJ2-7	TGTGCCAGCAGTACTACTCGACAGGGGCCCTCCTACGAGCAGTACTTC	CASSTTRQGPSYEQYF
NA	TRBV28	NA	TRBJ1-4	TGTGCCAGCAGTTTACAGTATCCAAAACTGTTTTTT	CASSLQYPKLFF
many	TRBV6-1	NA	TRBJ1-5	TGTGCCAGCAAGTCTCCCCGGACAGCGCCGGGACCCCAGCATTTT	CASKSPRTAPGPQHF
few	TRBV11-2	NA	TRBJ2-3	TGTGCCAGCAGCCCTGGGATGGGTAGCACAGATACGCAGTATTTT	CASSPGMGSTDTQYF
few	TRBV20-1	NA	TRBJ1-2	TGCAGTGCTAGCCAGGAGCGCAACTATGGCTACACCTTC	CSASQERNYGYTF
NA	TRBV6-5	NA	TRBJ1-6	TGTGCCAGCAGTTACTACAGTAATTCACCCCTCCACTTT	CASSYYSNSPLHF
few	TRBV4-1	NA	TRBJ1-6	TGCGCCAGCAGCCTCAGGGATAATTCACCCCTCCACTTT	CASSLRDNSPLHF
many	TRBV10-3	NA	TRBJ2-7	TGTGCCATCAGTGAGTCGATGGGGGGCCCCTACGAGCAGTACTTC	CAISESMGGPYEQYF
many	TRBV11-2	NA	TRBJ2-1	TGTGCCAGCAGCCCCCTCGTAGGAGGGATGTACAATGAGCAGTTCTTC	CASSPLVGGMYNEQFF
many	TRBV7-2	NA	TRBJ1-2	TGTGCCAGCAAACCCCCGGGGCCCTATGGCTACACCTTC	CASKPPGPYGYTF
many	TRBV7-9	NA	TRBJ1-1	TGTGCCAGCAGCTATGGGGTTGGGTTCGCTGAAGCTTTCTTT	CASSYGVGFAEAFF
few	TRBV5-8	NA	TRBJ2-3	TGTGCCAGCAGCTTGGAGACGGCGGGGAGGACAGATACGCAGTATTTT	CASSLETAGRTDTQYF
many	TRBV12-5	TRBD1	TRBJ2-2	TGTGCTAGTGGTTCCGGGACAGGGCGGACCGGGGAGCTGTTTTTT	CASGSGTGRTGELFF
many	TRBV29-1	NA	TRBJ2-2	TGCAGCGTCGACTTGGGGCCGAACACCGGGGAGCTGTTTTTT	CSVDLGPNTGELFF